The present T cell receptor beta chain was sequenced within a study of monozygotic twins with inflammatory bowel disease (dated by TCRdb to between 2018 and 2021). Concerning the study at large: In total, some 30 monozygotic twin pairs made up the full study: 19 Danish pairs, all IBD-discordant, plus nine German pairs, of which four were IBD-concordant and five were IBD-discordant. Each individual had, on average, about 151 000 unique TCRalpha sequences and 181 000 unique TCRbeta sequences available for analysis. Within discordant pairs, disease-associated traits were sought mainly by comparing IBD patients with their genetically identical healthy co-twins. Overall study outcomes, separate from this receptor: TCRbeta repertoire diversity, by inverse Simpson index, was decreased in IBD patients compared with their healthy co-twins. The results gave no support for a single strong signal or clonotype linked to IBD. The analysis was unable to tell apart different T cell subtypes. Fewer clonotypes were shared with other individuals by IBD patients than by healthy twins, most markedly in patients showing signs of disease activity. Repertoire similarity did not differ between concordant and discordant twins, possibly due to limited statistical power. Because patients were on differing immunosuppressive treatments, the repertoires may have picked up extra background noise and inter-individual variability.

The library was obtained by 5' RACE. The input for every TCR library was roughly 3,300 ng of total RNA. For each sample, cDNA synthesis with SMARTScribe reverse transcriptase was split into eight separate reactions. Unique molecular identifiers containing a 6-nucleotide sample barcode were introduced through template switching during cDNA synthesis. TCRalpha and TCRbeta cDNA was amplified by two nested PCRs of approximately 17 and 9 cycles, with bead purification after each PCR. Before amplification, the cDNA was both treated with uracil DNA-glycosylase and purified with the QIAquick PCR purification kit. The second PCR was the step at which Illumina TruSeq-compatible adapters and sample-specific barcodes were added. Library quality and concentration were assessed using TapeStation and Qubit, and about 5.2 ng of each library was pooled. Pooled libraries were sequenced on an Illumina HiSeq2500 single-index Rapid Run with 2 x 100 bp reads and custom sequencing primers. The study's own analysis went as follows. MiGEC version 1.2.6 was used for UMI-based consensus assembly, which corrected PCR and sequencing errors. MiXCR version 2.1.1 was used for V(D)J alignment, clonotype assembly and CDR3 extraction. To normalise gene usage, clonotype sharing and MAIT/NKT TCR abundance, the top 1000, 10 000 and 20 000 clonotypes in each sample were analysed. After downsampling to 27 000 UMIs, diversity was calculated as the inverse Simpson index using the vegan R package. Paired Mann-Whitney U tests were applied to discordant twin pairs, with Benjamini-Hochberg correction for multiple testing. TCRdb reprocessed the public reads and reports one entry per CDR3 protein sequence, without DNA. The V and J calls and clone size come from TCRdb's table, not from the authors' own analysis. The sample table on file contains around 450,000 distinct CDR3 sequences. 2.4% of the sample lies in the top ten.

A roughly 2.5 ml peripheral blood sample was drawn into PAXgene tubes per donor and stored at -80°C. Total RNA was isolated from whole blood with the PAXgene blood miRNA kit on an automated QIAcube, without T cell sorting. Peripheral blood from monozygotic twin pairs, either concordant or discordant for inflammatory bowel disease, underwent deep TCRalpha and TCRbeta repertoire profiling that used unique molecular barcoding. Smoking habits were recorded for all twin pairs, and each individual was classified as a current, former or never smoker. The CDR1 and CDR2 encoded by the germline V gene are ENHRY and SYGVKD. Spanning cysteine to phenylalanine, the CDR3 consists of 14 amino acids. No DNA appears here. Turning to this clonotype: There is no known antigen for this receptor.

The chain is made from TRBV10-3 and TRBJ1-5; TCRdb proposes TRBD1, but this gene call is untestable without DNA. The clonotype comes from a human donor with ulcerative colitis or Crohn's disease, or a healthy co-twin of an affected twin (not recorded which). The sequencing input was blood. The CDR3: CAISRQESNQPQHF.